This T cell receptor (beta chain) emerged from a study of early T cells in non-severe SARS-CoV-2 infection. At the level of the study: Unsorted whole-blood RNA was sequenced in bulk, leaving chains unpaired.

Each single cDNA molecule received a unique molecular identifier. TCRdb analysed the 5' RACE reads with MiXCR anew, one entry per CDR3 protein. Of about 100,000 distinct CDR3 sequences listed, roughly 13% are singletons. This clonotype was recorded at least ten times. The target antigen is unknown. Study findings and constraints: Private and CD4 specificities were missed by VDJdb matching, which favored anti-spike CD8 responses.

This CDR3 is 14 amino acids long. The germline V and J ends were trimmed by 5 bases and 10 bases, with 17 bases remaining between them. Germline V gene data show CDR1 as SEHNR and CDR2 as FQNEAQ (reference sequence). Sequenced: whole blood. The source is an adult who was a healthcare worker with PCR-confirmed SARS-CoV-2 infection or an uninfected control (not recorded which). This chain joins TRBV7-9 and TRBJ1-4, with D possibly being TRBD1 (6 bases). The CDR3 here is CASSHSGDAGKLFF. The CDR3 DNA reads TGTGCCAGCAGCCACTCAGGGGATGCGGGAAAACTGTTTTTT.